This T cell receptor (beta chain) was sequenced during a study of blood T cell repertoires in COVID-19. There are 17 residues in the CDR3. Looked up from germline, CDR1 is MNHEY and CDR2 is SMNVEV (reference sequence). Trimming removed 4 bases from V and 1 base from J; junction bases left unmatched: 6. Measured with immunoSEQ multiplex PCR; TCRdb has only the in-frame clones, and not every one. The sample lists fewer than 150,000 clones, 87% occurring once. Input material: peripheral blood. The TCR was taken from a woman in her 70s with acute or convalescent COVID-19. This chain links TRBV27 with TRBJ2-3; 12 bases are a match to TRBD2. CDR3 protein: CASSYLAGGPGTDTQYF. The CDR3, as DNA: TGTGCCAGCAGTTACCTAGCGGGGGGGCCAGGCACAGATACGCAGTATTTT.